This TCR beta chain was recorded in a study of shared clonotypes between healthy human individuals. Study conclusions and caveats: The four-donor shared clonotypes exceeded non-shared clonotypes in generation probability, with non-shared ones scoring lower.

The data were produced by immunoSEQ multiplex PCR, yet TCRdb's version contains in-frame clones alone and is incomplete. The table has about 2.4 million clones, 90% to 95% seen once. Germline values: CDR1 SGHTA, CDR2 FQGNSA. The CDR3 is 16 amino acids. The J segment lost 6 bases and the V segment lost 5 bases, leaving 9 bases of the junction unmatched. For this clone: Its specificity is not known.

This sequence originates from a man between 18 and 29 years old in good health. Specimen: naive CD4+ T cells sorted from blood. Specified subset: CD45RA+ positively selected. This chain uses TRBV7-2 with TRBJ2-7, with 14 bases identical to TRBD2. DNA for the CDR3: TGTGCCAGCAGCCCCCGAGGACTAGCGGGAGGAGCCGAGCAGTACTTC. It codes for CASSPRGLAGGAEQYF.